The 26 T cell receptor beta chains below were found in one sample sequenced in a study of blood T cell repertoires in COVID-19. Measured with immunoSEQ multiplex PCR; TCRdb has only the in-frame clones, and not every one. Of roughly 78,000 clones in the sample, around nine tenths were seen once. The material sequenced was peripheral blood. Source of these receptors: a woman in her fifties or sixties with acute or convalescent COVID-19.

This clone was detected once. This chain joins TRBV19 and TRBJ1-1, with D perhaps TRBD1 (6 bases). The length of the CDR3 is 14 residues. Trimming shortened V by 7 bases and J by 1 base, and 13 bases separated the two germline ends. Germline loops: CDR1 LNHDA, CDR2 SQIVND (reference sequence). For the CDR3, the DNA is TGTGCCAGTAAGCGAGGGGGGGCGAACACTGAAGCTTTCTTT. Translating gives CASKRGGANTEAFF.

This clone has more than one count but fewer than ten. V usage is TRBV6-6 and J usage is TRBJ2-7; TRBD2 matches at 13 bases. Germline loops: CDR1 MNHNY, CDR2 SVGAGI (reference sequence). CDR3 size: 14 residues. The junction had 5 bases not matched to a gene; V was cut back by 6 bases and J by 6 bases. CDR3 amino acids: CASRTGTSGVEQYF. The CDR3 DNA sequence: TGTGCCAGCAGGACCGGGACTAGCGGGGTCGAGCAGTACTTC.

The chain is built from TRBV5-6 and TRBJ1-2; 12 bases line up with TRBD1. V shed 5 bases and J 7 bases; nucleotides not matched to a gene: 6. From germline, CDR1 is SGHDT and CDR2 YYEEEE. This CDR3 has 14 amino acids. In DNA form, the CDR3 reads TGTGCCAGCAGTCCGGGACAGGGGGCTCTTGGCTACACCTTC. Protein: CASSPGQGALGYTF.

This clone was found a few times. The rearrangement links TRBV7-9 to TRBJ1-1; D perhaps matches TRBD1 (6 bases). The CDR3 runs 15 residues. Trimming took off 4 bases at V and 5 bases at J, with 17 bases between the two ends. Germline V lookup: CDR1 SEHNR, CDR2 FQNEAQ (reference sequence). Written as DNA, the CDR3 is TGTGCCAGCAGCTATCCGAGGGGGACGGGAACTGAAGCTTTCTTT. It codes for CASSYPRGTGTEAFF. Drawing the rest from reference TRBV7-9 and TRBJ1-1, the complete variable domain is DTGVSQNPRHKITKRGQNVTFRCDPISEHNRLYWYRQTLGQGPEFLTYFQNEAQLEKSRLLSDRFSAERPKGSFSTLEIQRTEQGDSAMYLCASSYPRGTGTEAFFGQGTRLTVV.

The rearrangement links TRBV27 to TRBJ2-5, with a weak D call TRBD2 (6 bases). The CDR3 consists of 12 residues. Germline lookup yields CDR1 MNHEY and CDR2 SMNVEV (reference sequence). In DNA, the CDR3 is TGTGCTGTTAGGGGACTCGAAGAGACCCAGTACTTC. The encoded protein is CAVRGLEETQYF.

J is TRBJ1-1 and V is TRBV28; 8 bases align to TRBD1. J gave up 3 bases and V 6 bases, and 9 bases lay outside the gene matches. The germline gives CDR1 MDHEN, CDR2 SYDVKM. The CDR3 sequence is 15 residues long. CDR3 amino acids: CASSYTGGGYTEAFF. The CDR3 DNA reads TGTGCCAGCAGCTATACAGGGGGGGGTTACACTGAAGCTTTCTTT. Supplemented by reference TRBV28 and TRBJ1-1, the full variable domain reads DVKVTQSSRYLVKRTGEKVFLECVQDMDHENMFWYRQDPGLGLRLIYFSYDVKMKEKGDIPEGYSVSREKKERFSLILESASTNQTSMYLCASSYTGGGYTEAFFGQGTRLTVV.

The rearrangement uses TRBV29-1 and TRBJ1-2; TRBD1 agrees at 9 bases. CDR1 and CDR2 (germline): SQVTM, ANQGSEA. This CDR3 has 12 amino acids. Germline trimming cut 4 bases from V and 6 bases from J; bases unmatched to any gene: 3. Here the CDR3 DNA reads TGCAGCGTTGGGACAGGGGATGATGGCTACACCTTC. Translated, it gives CSVGTGDDGYTF.

This clone was seen a handful of times. The chain couples TRBV6-5 to TRBJ2-3; 9 nucleotides align to TRBD2. Germline loops: CDR1 MNHEY, CDR2 SVGAGI. V gave up 0 bases and J gave up 4 bases; unmatched junction bases: 5. This CDR3 contains 16 residues. The CDR3 spells CASSYSRTSEADTQYF. CDR3 coding DNA: TGTGCCAGCAGTTACTCGAGGACTAGCGAAGCAGATACGCAGTATTTT.

The rearrangement uses TRBV6-6 and TRBJ1-6; D may be TRBD1 (6 bases). The CDR3 has 14 residues. V shed 6 bases and J shed 6 bases, with 12 bases lying between them. CDR1 and CDR2 from the germline V gene are MNHNY and SVGAGI (reference sequence). The CDR3 nucleotides read TGTGCCAGCAGCCCCAGGGGCGGTAATTCACCCCTCCACTTT. This translates into CASSPRGGNSPLHF.

The chain carries TRBV19 and TRBJ2-5, with 7 bases fitting TRBD1. The V gene's germline CDR1 is LNHDA and CDR2 SQIVND (reference sequence). Unmatched junction bases numbered 5, after V lost 6 bases and J lost 4 bases. The CDR3 is made up of 13 amino acids. The CDR3 DNA follows: TGTGCCAGTAGCCCGACAGGGCCAGAGACCCAGTACTTC. Its translation: CASSPTGPETQYF.

The chain joins TRBV2 to TRBJ2-1, with TRBD2 matching over 9 bases. The V gene's germline CDR1 is SNHLY and CDR2 FYNNEI. There are 15 residues in the CDR3. The trim removed 5 bases at V and 7 bases at J, leaving 9 bases unmatched. Here the CDR3 reads CASSQGREGQNEQFF. CDR3 DNA sequence: TGTGCCAGCAGTCAAGGGCGGGAGGGCCAGAATGAGCAGTTCTTC.

V is TRBV7-2 and J is TRBJ1-3, with 9 nucleotides matching TRBD1. The CDR3 sequence is 15 residues long. CDR1 SGHTA and CDR2 FQGNSA come from the germline V gene. V shed 5 bases and J 7 bases; nucleotides not matched to a gene: 9. CDR3 coding DNA: TGTGCCAGCAGCCCGACAGGGGGTCTGTGGAACACCATATATTTT. Translating gives CASSPTGGLWNTIYF.

The chain combines TRBV5-4 with TRBJ1-2; no firm D call. Between the trimmed V and J ends, which lost 5 bases and 4 bases, there was a span of 12 bases. Germline CDR1 reads SGHNT; CDR2 reads YYREEE (reference sequence). This CDR3 has 13 residues. The DNA for the CDR3 is TGTGCCAGCAGAGCCGGACTGAGCTATGGCTACACCTTC. Its translation is CASRAGLSYGYTF.

The chain joins TRBV5-4 to TRBJ2-1; no clear D. The CDR3 has 11 amino acids. V was shortened by 2 bases and J by 6 bases, with 3 bases between the two germline ends. The V gene's germline CDR1 is SGHNT and CDR2 YYREEE (reference sequence). CDR3 residues: CASSFFNEQFF. Written as DNA, the CDR3 is TGTGCCAGCAGCTTCTTCAATGAGCAGTTCTTC.

This sequence joins TRBV25-1 and TRBJ1-5, with D perhaps TRBD1 (6 bases). With 3 bases removed from V and 6 bases from J, the gap between germline ends came to 9 bases. The germline CDR1 and CDR2 sequences are MGHDK and SYGVNS. This CDR3 is 13 amino acids long. CDR3 bases: TGTGCCAGCAGTGACAGGGGCGGTCAGCCCCAGCATTTT. This sequence encodes CASSDRGGQPQHF.

The V call is TRBV19, the J call TRBJ2-7; maybe TRBD2 (5 bases). Germline-derived CDR1 and CDR2 are LNHDA and SQIVND (reference sequence). The ends were cut back, 3 bases at V and 5 bases at J, with 14 bases in the middle. The CDR3 is 14 amino acids. CDR3 region: CASSMPGTIHEQYF. The CDR3, as DNA: TGTGCCAGTAGTATGCCGGGAACCATCCACGAGCAGTACTTC.

The chain has TRBV7-2 and TRBJ1-3; D is possibly TRBD1 (5 bases). The CDR3 consists of 15 residues. Germline V gene data show CDR1 as SGHTA and CDR2 as FQGNSA. Trimming removed 3 bases at V and 4 bases at J, with 13 bases between. In nucleotides, the CDR3 is TGTGCCAGCAGCTTCAGGGTATCTAACGGAAACACCATATATTTT. It encodes CASSFRVSNGNTIYF.

The genes are TRBV6-1 and TRBJ2-3; D remains unclear. Germline V lookup: CDR1 MNHNS, CDR2 SASEGT. Trimming removed 1 base at V and 3 bases at J, with 8 bases between. The CDR3 contains 14 residues. For the CDR3, the DNA is TGTGCCAGCAGTGAAGATGCAGTGACAGATACGCAGTATTTT. This sequence encodes CASSEDAVTDTQYF.

This chain uses TRBV5-5 with TRBJ2-7; perhaps TRBD1 as D (6 bases). CDR3 length: 14 amino acids. Trimming took off 5 bases at V and 1 base at J, with 13 bases between the two ends. From germline, CDR1 is SGHKS and CDR2 YYEKEE (reference sequence). The CDR3 loop is CASSHREESYEQYF. CDR3 nucleotides: TGTGCCAGCAGTCACAGGGAAGAATCCTACGAGCAGTACTTC.

The chain carries TRBV7-3 and TRBJ2-1; 7 nucleotides match TRBD2. This CDR3 spans 13 amino acids. Trimming removed 3 bases from V and 12 bases from J; junction bases left unmatched: 8. Looked up from germline, CDR1 is SGHTA and CDR2 is FQGTGA. CDR3 sequence (DNA): TGTGCCAGCAGCTTTGGGGGGGACCCCCGGCAGTTCTTC. Protein sequence: CASSFGGDPRQFF.

V and J are TRBV28 and TRBJ2-3; 8 nucleotides match TRBD1. After removal of 6 bases from V and 7 bases from J, the junction contained 3 bases not matched to a gene. CDR1 and CDR2 from the germline V gene are MDHEN and SYDVKM. There are 12 residues in the CDR3. CDR3 DNA: TGTGCCAGCAGGGACAGGGTTTATACGCAGTATTTT. Protein: CASRDRVYTQYF.

The V and J genes are TRBV27 and TRBJ1-1; a possible D gene is TRBD1 (5 bases). Trimming stripped 5 bases from V and 1 base from J, with 11 bases between. Germline V gives CDR1 MNHEY, CDR2 SMNVEV (reference sequence). The CDR3 consists of 14 residues. DNA for the CDR3: TGTGCCAGCAGTACAGGTTTGCAGAACACTGAAGCTTTCTTT. It specifies CASSTGLQNTEAFF.

The rearrangement joins TRBV7-9 to TRBJ1-2, with TRBD1 as a possible D gene (6 bases). Germline-derived CDR1 and CDR2 are SEHNR and FQNEAQ (reference sequence). Trimming took 1 base from V and 3 from J, leaving 12 bases between them. CDR3 length equals 15 residues. CDR3: CASSLEVKGDYGYTF. CDR3 bases: TGTGCCAGCAGCTTAGAGGTTAAGGGGGACTATGGCTACACCTTC.

The gene calls are TRBV6-4 and TRBJ2-3, with D possibly TRBD2 on 6 matching bases. The germline V and J ends were trimmed by 5 bases and 2 bases, with 11 bases remaining between them. Germline CDR1 MRHNA, CDR2 SNTAGT. CDR3 length: 14 amino acids. In nucleotides, the CDR3 is TGTGCCAGCAGTAGCCGGGGGTTCACAGATACGCAGTATTTT. This codes for CASSSRGFTDTQYF.

The rearrangement joins TRBV9 to TRBJ1-5; the D is unclear. V was trimmed by 0 bases and J by 0 bases, leaving 7 bases between them. The germline gives CDR1 SGDLS, CDR2 YYNGEE. The CDR3 has 15 amino acids. This CDR3 reads CASSVAPDSNQPQHF. Here the CDR3 DNA reads TGTGCCAGCAGCGTAGCCCCAGATAGCAATCAGCCCCAGCATTTT.

The J gene is TRBJ2-1, the V gene TRBV2, with 7 bases matching TRBD2. The ends lost 2 bases at V and 5 bases at J; junction bases unmatched: 9. This CDR3 has 16 amino acids. The germline V gene encodes CDR1 SNHLY and CDR2 FYNNEI. The CDR3: CASSEYVGGYHNEQFF. Here the CDR3 DNA reads TGTGCCAGCAGTGAATATGTGGGGGGGTACCACAATGAGCAGTTCTTC.